One sample yielded the 7 T cell receptor beta chains listed below, sequenced in a study of shared clonotypes between healthy human individuals. Here immunoSEQ multiplex PCR was the method, and the copy in TCRdb shows in-frame clones only, minus some. The sample holds 2 million to 3 million clones, over 85% seen once. The sequencing input was naive CD4+ T cells from PBMCs. Subset meaning: CD45RA+ positively selected. The source of these receptors is a man younger than 30 in good health. Some clones in this sample may be carry-over from other donors' samples.

The V call is TRBV7-2, the J call TRBJ2-5, with D tentatively TRBD2 (6 bases). Germline CDR1 is SGHTA and CDR2 is FQGNSA. Trimming shortened V by 5 bases and J by 6 bases, and 22 bases separated the two germline ends. The CDR3 extends over 16 amino acids. CDR3 sequence reads: CASSRGITPTGKTQYF. The CDR3 coding sequence is TGTGCCAGCAGCCGGGGGATAACACCAACCGGGAAGACCCAGTACTTC.

The rearrangement links TRBV2 to TRBJ2-3; 8 bases line up with TRBD1. The CDR3 consists of 15 residues. CDR1 and CDR2 from the germline V gene are SNHLY and FYNNEI. The ends lost 6 bases at V and 3 bases at J; junction bases unmatched: 8. The CDR3 bases are TGTGCCAGCAGGGTAGGACAGGGTGTGACAGATACGCAGTATTTT. Translated, it gives CASRVGQGVTDTQYF.

The genes are TRBV7-9 and TRBJ1-1; D not resolved. This CDR3 region has 13 residues. Deletions cut 4 bases from V and 3 bases from J, with 9 bases between. Germline CDR1 SEHNR, CDR2 FQNEAQ (reference sequence). CDR3: CASSSDPHTEAFF. The CDR3 DNA reads as TGTGCCAGCAGCTCGGACCCTCACACTGAAGCTTTCTTT.

This clone was detected once. The V call is TRBV7-9, the J call TRBJ2-1; the match to TRBD2 covers 14 bases. The CDR3 runs 18 residues. From germline, CDR1 is SEHNR and CDR2 FQNEAQ (reference sequence). The V gene end was trimmed by 5 bases and the J gene end by 6 bases; junction bases not matched to a gene: 12. CDR3: CASSRLAGGPGYGNEQFF. The CDR3 DNA reads as TGTGCCAGCAGCAGACTAGCGGGAGGGCCCGGGTATGGCAATGAGCAGTTCTTC.

CDR3 in amino acids: CASNSRRDLYQETQYF. The CDR3 DNA follows: TGTGCCAGCAACTCTCGGCGGGACCTGTACCAAGAGACCCAGTACTTC. The chain employs TRBV28 and TRBJ2-5, with D possibly TRBD2 on 6 matching bases. This CDR3 region has 16 residues. Trimming removed 7 bases at V and 0 bases at J, with 18 bases between. The germline gives CDR1 MDHEN, CDR2 SYDVKM.

This chain connects TRBV7-9 to TRBJ2-5, with D possibly TRBD2 on 5 matching bases. CDR1 is SEHNR and CDR2 is FQNEAQ in the germline V gene (reference sequence). Trimming pared 5 bases from V and 7 bases from J, leaving 23 bases between. This CDR3 is 16 amino acids long. The CDR3 region has the DNA TGTGCCAGCAGCGCCTCAGACTATTTGCCCTATGTGACCCAGTACTTC. The encoded protein is CASSASDYLPYVTQYF.

The chain couples TRBV9 to TRBJ1-3; D is ambiguous. This CDR3 comprises 13 residues. Germline V CDR1 and CDR2: SGDLS, YYNGEE. V shed 0 bases and J shed 3 bases, with 4 bases lying between them. CDR3 DNA: TGTGCCAGCAGCGTAGAAGATGGAAACACCATATATTTT. Protein product: CASSVEDGNTIYF.